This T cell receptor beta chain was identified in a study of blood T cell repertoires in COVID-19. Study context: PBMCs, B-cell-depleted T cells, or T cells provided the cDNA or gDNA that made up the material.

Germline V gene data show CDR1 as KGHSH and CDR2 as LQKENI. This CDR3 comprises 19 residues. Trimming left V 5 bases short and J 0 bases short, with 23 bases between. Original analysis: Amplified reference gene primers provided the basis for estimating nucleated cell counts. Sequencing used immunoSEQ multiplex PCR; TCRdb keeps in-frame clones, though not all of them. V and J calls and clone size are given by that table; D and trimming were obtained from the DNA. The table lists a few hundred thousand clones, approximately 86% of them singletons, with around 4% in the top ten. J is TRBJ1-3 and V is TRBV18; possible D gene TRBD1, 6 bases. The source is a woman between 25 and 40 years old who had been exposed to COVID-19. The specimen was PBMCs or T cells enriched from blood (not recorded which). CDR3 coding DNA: TGTGCCAGCTCATGGACCAGCGGCCAGGGGACCACCTCTGGAAACACCATATATTTT. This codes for CASSWTSGQGTTSGNTIYF. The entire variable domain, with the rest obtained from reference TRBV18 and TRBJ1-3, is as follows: NAGVMQNPRHLVRRRGQEARLRCSPMKGHSHVYWYRQLPEEGLKFMVYLQKENIIDESGMPKERFSAEFPKEGPSILRIQQVVRGDSAAYFCASSWTSGQGTTSGNTIYFGEGSWLTVV.